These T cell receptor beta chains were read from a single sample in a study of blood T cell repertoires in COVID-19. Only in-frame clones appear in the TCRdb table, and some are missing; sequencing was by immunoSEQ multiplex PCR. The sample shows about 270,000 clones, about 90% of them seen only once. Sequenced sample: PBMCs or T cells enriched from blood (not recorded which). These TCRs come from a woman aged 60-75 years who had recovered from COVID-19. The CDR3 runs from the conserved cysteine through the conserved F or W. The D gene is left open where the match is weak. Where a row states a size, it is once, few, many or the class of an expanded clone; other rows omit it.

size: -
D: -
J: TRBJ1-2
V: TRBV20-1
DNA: TGCAGTGCTAGTTTTTTGACAGCGCTCGGCTACACCTTC
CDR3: CSASFLTALGYTF

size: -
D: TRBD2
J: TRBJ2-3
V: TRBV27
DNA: TGTGCCAGCAGTCCCCTCCCTAGCGGGGGGGGCGATACGCAGTATTTT
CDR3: CASSPLPSGGGDTQYF

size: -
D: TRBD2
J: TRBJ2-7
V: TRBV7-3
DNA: TGTGCCAGCAGCTTAGGGCTAGCGGGGGGCGAGCAGTACTTC
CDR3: CASSLGLAGGEQYF

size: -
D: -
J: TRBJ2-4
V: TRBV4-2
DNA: TGTGCCAGCAGCCAGGACACCGGGGGTACCACGGACTTC
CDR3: CASSQDTGGTTDF

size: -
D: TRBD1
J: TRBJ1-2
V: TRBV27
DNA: TGTGCCAGCAGTAGGGACAGGGCGATGAACTATGGCTACACCTTC
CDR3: CASSRDRAMNYGYTF

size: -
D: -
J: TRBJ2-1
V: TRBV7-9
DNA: TGTGCCAGCAGCACCCCGGGGGACTTCTACAATGAGCAGTTCTTC
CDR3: CASSTPGDFYNEQFF

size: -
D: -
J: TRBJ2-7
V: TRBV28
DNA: TGTGCCAGCAGGACCTCCCAGGGGTCGGACGAGCAGTACTTC
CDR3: CASRTSQGSDEQYF

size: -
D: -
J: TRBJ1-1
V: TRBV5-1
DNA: TGCGCCAGCAGCGCCCGGACAGCAGTTGACATGAACACTGAAGCTTTCTTT
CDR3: CASSARTAVDMNTEAFF

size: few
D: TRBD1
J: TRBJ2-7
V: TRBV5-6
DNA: TGTGCCAGCAGCTTCGGACAGGGGGGCGACGAGCAGTACTTC
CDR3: CASSFGQGGDEQYF

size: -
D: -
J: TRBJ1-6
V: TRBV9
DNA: TGTGCCAGCAGCGTAGATCGGTCACCCCTCCACTTT
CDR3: CASSVDRSPLHF

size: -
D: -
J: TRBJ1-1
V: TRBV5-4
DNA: TGTGCCAGCACGCCGACTCGGGGGAACACTGAAGCTTTCTTT
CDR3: CASTPTRGNTEAFF

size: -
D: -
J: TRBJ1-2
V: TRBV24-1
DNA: TGTGCCACCAGTGATTTGCCGGGGGGGAACTATGGCTACACCTTC
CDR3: CATSDLPGGNYGYTF

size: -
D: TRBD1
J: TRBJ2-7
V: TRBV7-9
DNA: TGTGCCGGACAGGGGGATACCTACGAGCAGTACTTC
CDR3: CAGQGDTYEQYF

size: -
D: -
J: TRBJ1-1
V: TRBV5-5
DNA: TGTGCCAGCAGCCCTCCCCCGGGGTGGACCATGAACACTGAAGCTTTCTTT
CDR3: CASSPPPGWTMNTEAFF

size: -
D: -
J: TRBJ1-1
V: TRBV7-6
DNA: TGTGCCAGCAGCTTATCGTCGGGGATCGCCACTGAAGCTTTCTTT
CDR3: CASSLSSGIATEAFF

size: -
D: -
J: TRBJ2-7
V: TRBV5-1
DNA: TGCGCCAGCAGCTTTGGTCAACTAGGAGCCTACGAGCAGTACTTC
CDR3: CASSFGQLGAYEQYF

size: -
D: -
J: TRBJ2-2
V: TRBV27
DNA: TGTGCCAGCAGTCTCTTAGGGGGTTCTACCGGGGAGCTGTTTTTT
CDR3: CASSLLGGSTGELFF

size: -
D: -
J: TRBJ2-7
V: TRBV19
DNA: TGTGCCAGTAGTATCAGGGTTAAAGACGAGCAGTACTTC
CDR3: CASSIRVKDEQYF

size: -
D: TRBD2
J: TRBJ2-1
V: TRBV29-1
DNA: TGCAGCGTTGGCGGGGGGACTAGCGGTTACAATGAGCAGTTCTTC
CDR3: CSVGGGTSGYNEQFF

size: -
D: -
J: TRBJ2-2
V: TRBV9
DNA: TGTGCCAGCAAACTATCTCCTGAGAACACCGGGGAGCTGTTTTTT
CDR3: CASKLSPENTGELFF

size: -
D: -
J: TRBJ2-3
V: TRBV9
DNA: TGTGCCAGCAGCGTAGCTGGCGGGGTGAGGGATACGCAGTATTTT
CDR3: CASSVAGGVRDTQYF

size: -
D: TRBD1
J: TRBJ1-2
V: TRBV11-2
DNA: TGTGCCAGCAGCCGGGGACAGGGGCATGGCTACACCTTC
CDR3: CASSRGQGHGYTF

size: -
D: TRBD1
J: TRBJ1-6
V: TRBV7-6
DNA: TGTGCCAGCAGCTTAAGGTCACAGGGGAATTCACCCCTCCACTTT
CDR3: CASSLRSQGNSPLHF

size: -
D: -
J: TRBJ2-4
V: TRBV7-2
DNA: TGTGCCAGCAGCTTAGACCGGGACACTCAGTACTTC
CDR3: CASSLDRDTQYF

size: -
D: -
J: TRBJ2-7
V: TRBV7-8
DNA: TGTGCCAGCAGCTCCAATTCCTACGAGCAGTACTTC
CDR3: CASSSNSYEQYF

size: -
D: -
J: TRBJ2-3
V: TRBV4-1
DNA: TGCGCCAGCAGCCAAGGACAGGCCGATACGCAGTATTTT
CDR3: CASSQGQADTQYF

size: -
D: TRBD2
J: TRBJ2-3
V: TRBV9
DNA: TGTGCCAGCAGCGTAGGAGCGGGAGGGCCAGGGGATACGCAGTATTTT
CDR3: CASSVGAGGPGDTQYF

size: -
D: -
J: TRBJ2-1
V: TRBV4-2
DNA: TGTGCCAGCAGCCAAGACTACGTTTTGGGGGGGGGCGTCAATGAGCAGTTCTTC
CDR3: CASSQDYVLGGGVNEQFF

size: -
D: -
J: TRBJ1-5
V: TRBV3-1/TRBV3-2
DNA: TGTGCCAGCAGCCAAGAGGGCTCGGGCAATCAGCCCCAGCATTTT
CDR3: CASSQEGSGNQPQHF

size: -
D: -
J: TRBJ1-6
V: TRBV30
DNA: TGTGCCTGGAGTGATCGGAGCTCCTATAATTCACCCCTCCACTTT
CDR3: CAWSDRSSYNSPLHF

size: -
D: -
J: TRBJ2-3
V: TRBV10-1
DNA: TGCGCCAGCAGTCGAACGGGGGTGAGCACAGATACGCAGTATTTT
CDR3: CASSRTGVSTDTQYF

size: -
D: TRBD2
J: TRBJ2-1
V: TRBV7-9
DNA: TGTGCCAGCAGACAAAAGACTAGCGGGCCTTACAATGAGCAGTTCTTC
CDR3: CASRQKTSGPYNEQFF

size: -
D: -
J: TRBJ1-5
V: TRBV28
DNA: TGTGCCAGCAGTCGGGGGTATAGCAATCAGCCCCAGCATTTT
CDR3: CASSRGYSNQPQHF

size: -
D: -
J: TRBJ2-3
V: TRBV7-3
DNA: TGTGCCAGCAGCTTTCGGCCGGGAGCAGATACGCAGTATTTT
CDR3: CASSFRPGADTQYF

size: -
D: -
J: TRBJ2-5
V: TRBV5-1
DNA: TGCGCCAGCAGTGGCAGGGGAAGGGAGACCCAGTACTTC
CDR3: CASSGRGRETQYF

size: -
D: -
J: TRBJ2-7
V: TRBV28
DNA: TGTGCCAGCAGTTTACTTCAGGGCAGCAACTACGAGCAGTACTTC
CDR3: CASSLLQGSNYEQYF

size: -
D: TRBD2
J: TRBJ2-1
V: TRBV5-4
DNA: TGTGCCAGCAGCTTGTTAGGTAGCGGGGACAATGAGCAGTTCTTC
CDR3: CASSLLGSGDNEQFF

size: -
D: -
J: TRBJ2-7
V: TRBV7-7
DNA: TGTGCTAGCAGCCAGAGGCAGGGAAGGGGCTACGAGCAGTACTTC
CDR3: CASSQRQGRGYEQYF

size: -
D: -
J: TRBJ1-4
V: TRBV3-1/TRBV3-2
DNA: TGTGCCAGCAGCCTCTCAGGCGCTAATGAAAAACTGTTTTTT
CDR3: CASSLSGANEKLFF

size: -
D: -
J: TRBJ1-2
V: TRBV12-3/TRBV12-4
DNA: TGTGCCAGCAGTTCCGACAGTAACTATGGCTACACCTTC
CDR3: CASSSDSNYGYTF

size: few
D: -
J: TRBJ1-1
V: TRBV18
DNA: TGTGCCAGCTCACTCGGACAGCCGATGAACACTGAAGCTTTCTTT
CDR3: CASSLGQPMNTEAFF

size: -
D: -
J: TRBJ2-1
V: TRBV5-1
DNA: TGCGCCAGCAGCTTGAACGCGTACAATGAGCAGTTCTTC
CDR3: CASSLNAYNEQFF

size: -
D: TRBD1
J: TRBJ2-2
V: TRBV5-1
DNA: TGCGCCAGCAGCTCGGGGACAGGGACCGGGGAGCTGTTTTTT
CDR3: CASSSGTGTGELFF

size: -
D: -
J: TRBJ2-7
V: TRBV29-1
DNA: TGCAGCGCCCTGGCAGGGTCAGAGGAGCAGTACTTC
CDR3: CSALAGSEEQYF

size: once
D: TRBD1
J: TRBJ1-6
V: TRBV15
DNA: TGTGCCACCAGCTCCTGGACAGGGGGACACTATAATTCACCCCTCCACTTT
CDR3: CATSSWTGGHYNSPLHF

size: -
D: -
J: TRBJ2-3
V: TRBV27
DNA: TGTGCCAGCAGTTTATCGGCTAGCCAGGGGGGTACGCAGTATTTT
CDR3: CASSLSASQGGTQYF

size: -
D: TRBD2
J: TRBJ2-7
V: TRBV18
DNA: TGTGCCAGCTCACAGCCCTCGGCGGGAGATCAGGAGCAGTACTTC
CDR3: CASSQPSAGDQEQYF

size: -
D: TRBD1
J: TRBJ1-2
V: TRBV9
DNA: TGTGCCAGCAGCGGGACAGGGGGAGGCTACACCTTC
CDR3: CASSGTGGGYTF

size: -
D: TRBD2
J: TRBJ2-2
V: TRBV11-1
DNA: TGTGCCAGCAGCCCCGGGACTACTTACACCGGGGAGCTGTTTTTT
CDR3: CASSPGTTYTGELFF

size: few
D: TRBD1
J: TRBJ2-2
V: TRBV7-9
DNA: TGTGCCAGCAGCTCGGGACAGGGGAACACCGGGGAGCTGTTTTTT
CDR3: CASSSGQGNTGELFF

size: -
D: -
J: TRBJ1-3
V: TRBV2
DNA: TGTGCCAGCAGGGATGACTGGGGAAACACCATATATTTT
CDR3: CASRDDWGNTIYF

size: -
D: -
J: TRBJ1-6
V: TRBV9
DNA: TGTGCCAGCAGCGATAGAAGCGGTAATTCACCCCTCCACTTT
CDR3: CASSDRSGNSPLHF

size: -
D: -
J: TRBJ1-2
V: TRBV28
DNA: TGTGCCAGCAGTTTACTGGGGGCGTCTGGCTACACCTTC
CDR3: CASSLLGASGYTF